These T cell receptor beta chains were read from a single sample in a study of blood T cell repertoires in COVID-19. Profiled with immunoSEQ multiplex PCR; TCRdb holds only in-frame clones, not every one. The sample records around 220,000 clones, 84% being singletons. Sequences were obtained from peripheral blood. The receptors originated from a man under 40 with active or convalescent COVID-19. Both conserved end residues are part of each CDR3. The order of the fields is D gene, V gene, clone size, J gene, CDR3 DNA, CDR3 protein. A D gene is named only where the DNA matches it firmly. Only part of the rows carry a size: once, few, many, or a class if the clone is expanded.

NA	TRBV7-9	NA	TRBJ2-7	TGTGCCAGCAGCCACCCCGACAGAGGAGACGAGCAGTACTTC	CASSHPDRGDEQYF
TRBD1	TRBV28	NA	TRBJ1-2	TGTGCCAGCGAAAGGGGGCAAAATGGCTACACCTTC	CASERGQNGYTF
NA	TRBV19	NA	TRBJ1-4	TGTGCCAGTAGTTCCGGGGACTCACCAACTAATGAAAAACTGTTTTTT	CASSSGDSPTNEKLFF
TRBD1	TRBV6-6	few	TRBJ2-7	TGTGCCAGCAGCACCGGGACAGGCACCTACGAGCAGTACTTC	CASSTGTGTYEQYF
NA	TRBV25-1	NA	TRBJ1-4	TGTGCCAGCAGTGCGGACGGGGATAATGGAAAACTGTTTTTT	CASSADGDNGKLFF
TRBD2	TRBV5-4	NA	TRBJ2-3	TGTGCCAGCAGCCTCGGGGGGGACAATTTCCCTTATACGCAGTATTTT	CASSLGGDNFPYTQYF
TRBD1	TRBV28	NA	TRBJ2-7	TGTGCCAGCAGGGGGACAGGGGTCTACGAGCAGTACTTC	CASRGTGVYEQYF
NA	TRBV11-2	NA	TRBJ1-3	TGTGCCAGCAGCTTAGATCCGGGGGGAGACTACACCATATATTTT	CASSLDPGGDYTIYF
NA	TRBV12-5	NA	TRBJ2-6	TGTGCTAGTGGTTTCCCTTTCTTCGGCTCTGGGGCCAACGTCCTGACTTTC	CASGFPFFGSGANVLTF
TRBD1	TRBV27	few	TRBJ1-1	TGTGCCAGCAGTCCGGGACAGGGGGGTCGTAACACTGAAGCTTTCTTT	CASSPGQGGRNTEAFF
NA	TRBV6-1	once	TRBJ1-4	TGTGCCAGCACCTATGCTCCACTTCGAAATGAAAAACTGTTTTTT	CASTYAPLRNEKLFF
NA	TRBV27	NA	TRBJ2-7	TGTGCCAGCAGTAACAGGGCCCACGAGCAGTACTTC	CASSNRAHEQYF
NA	TRBV9	NA	TRBJ2-1	TGTGCCAGCAGCGTCTCGGGGAGTTCCTACAATGAGCAGTTCTTC	CASSVSGSSYNEQFF
NA	TRBV4-3	NA	TRBJ2-3	TGCGCCAGCAGCCAAGATAAGGGCGGGGGCACAGATACGCAGTATTTT	CASSQDKGGGTDTQYF
TRBD1	TRBV6-6	NA	TRBJ1-2	TGTGCCACCGAATGGGGACAGCCAGGGTTCTCTGGCTACACCTTC	CATEWGQPGFSGYTF
NA	TRBV21-1	NA	TRBJ2-7	TGTGCCAGCAGCAAAGAACGCCTGGCCTCCTACGAGCAGTACTTC	CASSKERLASYEQYF
NA	TRBV6-5	NA	TRBJ2-2	TGTGCCAGCAGTTTCCGGGCGGGACTCAGCACCGGGGAGCTGTTTTTT	CASSFRAGLSTGELFF
NA	TRBV28	NA	TRBJ1-2	TGTGCCAGCAGTCCCGTGGGACTCGGCTACACCTTC	CASSPVGLGYTF
TRBD2	TRBV5-4	NA	TRBJ2-5	TGTGCCAGCAGCTTGGCCCGCGGACTAGCGGGGGATGAGACCCAGTACTTC	CASSLARGLAGDETQYF
NA	TRBV5-1	few	TRBJ2-7	TGCGCCAGCAGCTTGGGGTGGGAGGAGGAGCAGTACTTC	CASSLGWEEEQYF
NA	TRBV21-1	NA	TRBJ1-3	TGTGCCAGCAGCGGGCCAGCTTACTCTGGAAACACCATATATTTT	CASSGPAYSGNTIYF
TRBD2	TRBV6-6	NA	TRBJ2-7	TGTGCCAGCAGCCCGGACATGGGGGGGGGCTCCTACGAGCAGTACTTC	CASSPDMGGGSYEQYF
TRBD2	TRBV3-1/TRBV3-2	NA	TRBJ2-3	TGTGCCAGCAGCCGATTACTAGCGAATCAGTATTTT	CASSRLLANQYF
NA	TRBV5-4	NA	TRBJ1-1	TGTGCCAGCAGCCAATTGACAGGTTGGGCCACTGAAGCTTTCTTT	CASSQLTGWATEAFF
NA	TRBV28	NA	TRBJ1-5	TGTGCCAGCAGTTTGGGCCCCGGGGCCCAGCATTTT	CASSLGPGAQHF
TRBD1	TRBV6-5	NA	TRBJ1-4	TGTGCCAGCACTAAGACAGGGGCTAATGAAAAACTGTTTTTT	CASTKTGANEKLFF
TRBD2	TRBV19	NA	TRBJ2-1	TGTGCCAGTAGTATACAGAGCGGGAGGGCCTGGGATGAGCAGTTCTTC	CASSIQSGRAWDEQFF
TRBD1	TRBV7-9	NA	TRBJ1-1	TGTGCCAGCCTCTTAGAACAGGGGAAGGCTTTCTTT	CASLLEQGKAFF
TRBD1	TRBV30	NA	TRBJ2-7	TGTGCCTGGAGTGGATCGGGACAGGGCTACGAGCAGTACTTC	CAWSGSGQGYEQYF
TRBD2	TRBV7-2	NA	TRBJ2-1	TGTGCCAGCAGCCCCCTGACTAGCGGGAGCCAAAACGTCTACAATGAGCAGTTCTTC	CASSPLTSGSQNVYNEQFF
NA	TRBV6-5	NA	TRBJ2-5	TGTGCCAGCACCACCCCCCTCGGTCAAGAGACCCAGTACTTC	CASTTPLGQETQYF
NA	TRBV29-1	NA	TRBJ2-7	TGCAGCGTTGTCGGACAGCTATACGAGCAGTACTTC	CSVVGQLYEQYF
NA	TRBV5-1	NA	TRBJ2-3	TGCGCCAGCAGCGGGGGGTCCGGAGGAGATACGCAGTATTTT	CASSGGSGGDTQYF
NA	TRBV5-1	NA	TRBJ2-5	TGCGCCAGCAGCCTCCGGGAGATTCAAGAGACCCAGTACTTC	CASSLREIQETQYF
NA	TRBV2	NA	TRBJ2-3	TGTGCCAGCAGTGAAGCGGGAAGGGGAACGCAGTATTTT	CASSEAGRGTQYF
TRBD1	TRBV28	few	TRBJ1-2	TGTGCCAGCAGGACAGGGGGCGTTAGGGACTATGGCTACACCTTC	CASRTGGVRDYGYTF
NA	TRBV7-2	NA	TRBJ2-3	TGTGCCAGCAGCACCCAACAGGGTCCCCGGGGCACAGATACGCAGTATTTT	CASSTQQGPRGTDTQYF
NA	TRBV6-6	few	TRBJ1-2	TGTGCCAGCTCAGGGTTTGGCTACACCTTC	CASSGFGYTF
NA	TRBV7-2	once	TRBJ2-5	TGTGCCAGCAGCTTAGCGCAGGCAGGTGCAGAGACCCAGTACTTC	CASSLAQAGAETQYF
NA	TRBV5-6	NA	TRBJ2-7	TGTGCCAGCAGCTTGGTTCCCAGGGGAGAGCAGTACTTC	CASSLVPRGEQYF
NA	TRBV6-5	NA	TRBJ1-5	TGTGCCAGCAGTTTCGGGTGGACAGAGCCCCAGCATTTT	CASSFGWTEPQHF
NA	TRBV29-1	NA	TRBJ2-3	TGCAGCGTTGAAGATCTCTCAGGGGCCACAGATACGCAGTATTTT	CSVEDLSGATDTQYF
TRBD1	TRBV18	NA	TRBJ2-5	TGTGCCAGCTCACCAAACAGGGGAGAGACCCAGTACTTC	CASSPNRGETQYF
NA	TRBV7-9	NA	TRBJ1-4	TGTGCCAGCAGTCAATCCGAAAAACTGTTTTTT	CASSQSEKLFF
NA	TRBV27	NA	TRBJ1-5	TGTGCCAGCAGTCCCGGACAGAGTCGCAGCAATCAGCCCCAGCATTTT	CASSPGQSRSNQPQHF
TRBD1	TRBV6-5	NA	TRBJ1-2	TGTGCCAGCAGTTACCTGGGACAGCACTATGGCTACACCTTC	CASSYLGQHYGYTF
NA	TRBV28	few	TRBJ2-7	TGTGCCAGCACCCTGGAGAGGGAAAGCTACGAGCAGTACTTC	CASTLERESYEQYF
TRBD2	TRBV7-2	NA	TRBJ2-7	TGTGCCAGCAGCGTCCGATCTAGCGGGGGTTTCTCCTACGAGCAGTACTTC	CASSVRSSGGFSYEQYF
NA	TRBV3-1/TRBV3-2	NA	TRBJ1-5	TGTGCCAGCAGCCAAGATTGGAGAAGGGGGAGCAATCAGCCCCAGCATTTT	CASSQDWRRGSNQPQHF
NA	TRBV7-9	NA	TRBJ1-2	TGTGCCAGCAGCTTAGAGGTCGCGGGCGGTGGCTACACCTTC	CASSLEVAGGGYTF
NA	TRBV28	NA	TRBJ1-5	TGTGCCAGCAGTTTAGGCAAAGTGGTGCCCCAGCATTTT	CASSLGKVVPQHF
NA	TRBV30	NA	TRBJ2-7	TGTGCCTGGAGGGGGACTCCCGCCTACGAGCAGTACTTC	CAWRGTPAYEQYF
NA	TRBV5-6	few	TRBJ1-3	TGTGCCAGCAGCTTGTGGCACAGGGTTGGAAACACCATATATTTT	CASSLWHRVGNTIYF
TRBD2	TRBV3-1/TRBV3-2	NA	TRBJ2-7	TGTGCCAGCAGTCGCAGCGGGACTACCCCGGACGAGCAGTACTTC	CASSRSGTTPDEQYF
TRBD1	TRBV7-6	NA	TRBJ1-4	TGTGCCAGCAGCTTGACAGGGACTAATGAAAAACTGTTTTTT	CASSLTGTNEKLFF
NA	TRBV7-7	NA	TRBJ2-2	TGTGCCAGCAGCTTCGGGCGGGGACCAACCGGGGAGCTGTTTTTT	CASSFGRGPTGELFF
TRBD2	TRBV3-1/TRBV3-2	NA	TRBJ2-3	TGTGCCAGCAGCCAAGGGGGGACTAGCGGCACAGATACGCAGTATTTT	CASSQGGTSGTDTQYF
TRBD2	TRBV7-8	once	TRBJ2-7	TGTGCCAGCAGTCTAGGGTTTGTGGGAGGGCTGACCTACGAGCAGTACTTC	CASSLGFVGGLTYEQYF
TRBD1	TRBV6-2/TRBV6-3	NA	TRBJ2-2	TGTGCCAGCAGTCACCAACAGGGGGCGGTCAACACCGGGGAGCTGTTTTTT	CASSHQQGAVNTGELFF
NA	TRBV18	NA	TRBJ1-5	TGTGCCAGCTCACCAGTGGTGAGGGAGCCCCAGCATTTT	CASSPVVREPQHF